The 6 T cell receptor beta chains listed next were all sequenced from one sample in a study of T-cell memory formation after mild COVID-19. TCRdb re-derived calls from the 5' RACE reads in MiXCR, one entry per CDR3 protein. The table lists roughly 350,000 distinct CDR3 sequences, about an eighth of them singletons. Specimen: PBMCs or a T cell subset sorted from them (not recorded which). Every receptor here comes from a man between 18 and 35 years old who had mild COVID-19 (a few samples of this study predate the infection). Cell type and time point are not known.

The J gene is TRBJ2-5, the V gene TRBV18; 7 bases fit TRBD2. V lost 3 bases to trimming and J lost 3 bases; unmatched junction nucleotides: 7. Germline V gene lookup returns CDR1 KGHSH and CDR2 LQKENI. The CDR3 spans 15 residues. DNA for the CDR3: TGTGCCAGCTCACCGGCAGCGGGGTCGAAAGAGACCCAGTACTTC. It encodes CASSPAAGSKETQYF.

The rearrangement joins TRBV3-1 to TRBJ1-2, with D uncertain. Germline V gene data show CDR1 as LGHDT and CDR2 as YNNKEL (reference sequence). The ends were cut back, 6 bases at V and 6 bases at J, with 14 bases in the middle. The CDR3 contains 13 residues. The CDR3 is CASRSPLGHGYTF. The CDR3, as DNA: TGTGCCAGCAGGTCGCCTTTGGGCCATGGCTACACCTTC.

V usage is TRBV29-1 and J usage is TRBJ2-7; D unclear. The CDR3 has 9 amino acids. In germline, CDR1 is SQVTM, CDR2 ANQGSEA. CDR3 sequence: CRRSYEQYV. In DNA form, the CDR3 reads TGCCGAAGATCGTACGAGCAGTACGTC.

The chain's CDR3 is CASSGDRSVQHF. CDR3 nucleotide sequence: TGTGCCAGCAGCGGGGACAGATCGGTCCAGCATTTT. This chain uses TRBV2 with TRBJ1-5, with TRBD1 matching 7 bases. CDR3 length: 12 amino acids. The V segment lost 6 bases and the J segment 12 bases; nucleotides outside the gene matches: 8. Germline V gene sequence: CDR1 SNHLY, CDR2 FYNNEI.

The CDR3 DNA reads TGTGCCAGCAGCTTAGTTCCAGAGCAGGGAAACACCATATATTTT. It specifies CASSLVPEQGNTIYF. The J gene is TRBJ1-3, the V gene TRBV7-9; unclear D gene. The V end lost 1 base, the J end lost 4 bases, and 11 bases lay between the germline ends. Germline CDR1 is SEHNR and CDR2 is FQNEAQ (reference sequence). The CDR3 runs 15 residues.

The V gene is TRBV15, the J gene TRBJ2-5; TRBD1 or TRBD2 may be the D gene (5 bases each). This CDR3 contains 16 residues. Per germline, CDR1 LNHNV and CDR2 YYDKDF (reference sequence). Trimming took 0 bases from V and 4 from J, leaving 15 bases between them. CDR3 sequence: CATSRDPGTRVETQYF. CDR3 bases: TGTGCCACCAGCAGAGATCCCGGGACCCGGGTAGAGACCCAGTACTTC.